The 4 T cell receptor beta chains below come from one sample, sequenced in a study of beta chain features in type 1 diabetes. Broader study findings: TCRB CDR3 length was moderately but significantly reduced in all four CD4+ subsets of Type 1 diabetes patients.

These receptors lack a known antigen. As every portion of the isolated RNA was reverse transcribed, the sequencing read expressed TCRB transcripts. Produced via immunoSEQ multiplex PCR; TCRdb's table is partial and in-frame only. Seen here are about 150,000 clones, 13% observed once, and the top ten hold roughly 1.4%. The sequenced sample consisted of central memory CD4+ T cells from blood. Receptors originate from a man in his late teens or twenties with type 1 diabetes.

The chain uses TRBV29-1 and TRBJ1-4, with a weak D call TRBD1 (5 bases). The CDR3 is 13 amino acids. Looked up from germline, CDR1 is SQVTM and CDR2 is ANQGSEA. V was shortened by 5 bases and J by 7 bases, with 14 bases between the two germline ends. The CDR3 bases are TGCAGCGTTAGGGGCGCAGGTACTGAAAAACTGTTTTTT. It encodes CSVRGAGTEKLFF.

The CDR3 reads CAWSLPSGGTDTQYF. The CDR3 DNA reads as TGTGCCTGGAGTCTCCCTAGCGGGGGCACAGATACGCAGTATTTT. The chain links TRBV30 to TRBJ2-3; 9 bases map to TRBD2. The CDR3 contains 15 residues. V gave up 2 bases and J gave up 1 base; unmatched junction bases: 4. Germline CDR1 is GTSNPN and CDR2 is SVGIG (reference sequence).

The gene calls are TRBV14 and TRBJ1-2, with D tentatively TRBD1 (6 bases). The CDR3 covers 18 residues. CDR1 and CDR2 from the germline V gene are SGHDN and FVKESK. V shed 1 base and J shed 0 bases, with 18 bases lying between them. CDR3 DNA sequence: TGTGCCAGCAGCCAAGCCCCCTGGGAAAGGGGGTCTAACTATGGCTACACCTTC. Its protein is CASSQAPWERGSNYGYTF.

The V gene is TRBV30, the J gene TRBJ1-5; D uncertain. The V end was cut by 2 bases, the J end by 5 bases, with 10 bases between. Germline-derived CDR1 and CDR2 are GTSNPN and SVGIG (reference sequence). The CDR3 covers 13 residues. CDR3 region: CAWSIGLDQPQHF. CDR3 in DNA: TGTGCCTGGAGTATAGGGTTGGATCAGCCCCAGCATTTT.